Below, 19 T cell receptor beta chains from the same sample are listed, as sequenced in a study of PD-1 blockade in classical Hodgkin lymphoma. No patient escaped relapse after autologous stem cell transplantation, and brentuximab vedotin exposure varied. The method was immunoSEQ multiplex PCR; TCRdb's version includes in-frame clones alone and lacks a portion of them. Among 95,000 or so clones, around four fifths were seen once, and the ten largest hold 12%. Sequenced here: peripheral blood mononuclear cells (PBMCs), sampled at baseline. Source of these receptors: a human donor with classical Hodgkin lymphoma.

The chain combines TRBV27 with TRBJ1-3; possibly TRBD1 for D (6 bases). V gave up 5 bases and J gave up 0 bases, with 14 bases separating them. The CDR3 is made up of 16 amino acids. CDR1 MNHEY and CDR2 SMNVEV come from the germline V gene (reference sequence). This CDR3 is CASSKQGTPSGNTIYF. CDR3 sequence (DNA): TGTGCCAGCAGTAAACAGGGAACCCCCTCTGGAAACACCATATATTTT.

The J gene is TRBJ1-1, the V gene TRBV7-9; the D gene is possibly TRBD1 (6 bases). This CDR3 spans 14 amino acids. With 2 bases removed from V and 1 base from J, the gap between germline ends came to 8 bases. Germline V gene lookup returns CDR1 SEHNR and CDR2 FQNEAQ (reference sequence). Here the CDR3 DNA reads TGTGCCAGCAGCTTATGGGGGGCGAACACTGAAGCTTTCTTT. This gives the protein CASSLWGANTEAFF.

This clone was observed at least ten times. The rearrangement joins TRBV11-2 to TRBJ1-6; D is perhaps TRBD1 (6 bases). Germline CDR1 SGHAT, CDR2 FQNNGV. CDR3 length equals 17 residues. V gave up 1 base and J gave up 7 bases, with 17 bases separating them. The CDR3 reads CASSLVGSGQPNSPLHF. The CDR3 bases are TGTGCCAGCAGCTTAGTGGGCAGCGGACAGCCGAATTCACCCCTCCACTTT.

The count of this clone is one. The genes are TRBV5-6 and TRBJ2-1, with 16 bases fitting TRBD2. V trimming: 5 bases; J trimming: 7 bases; junction bases outside the gene matches: 9. Germline V gene lookup returns CDR1 SGHDT and CDR2 YYEEEE. CDR3 length: 17 residues. The CDR3 here is CASSSGTSGRAWNEQFF. The CDR3 DNA reads as TGTGCCAGCAGTTCCGGGACTAGCGGGAGGGCTTGGAATGAGCAGTTCTTC.

This CDR3 is CASSIGRGYEQYF. The CDR3 bases are TGTGCCAGTAGTATTGGTCGGGGCTACGAGCAGTACTTC. V and J are TRBV19 and TRBJ2-7, with D possibly TRBD2 on 5 matching bases. Germline loops: CDR1 LNHDA, CDR2 SQIVND (reference sequence). The CDR3 runs 13 residues. V was pared by 3 bases and J by 3 bases, with 9 bases between.

The chain uses TRBV7-2 and TRBJ2-7; weak D call: TRBD1 (6 bases). CDR3 length: 14 amino acids. Germline CDR1 SGHTA, CDR2 FQGNSA. The V end lost 6 bases, the J end lost 0 bases, and 12 bases lay between the germline ends. The CDR3 here is CASSLLTGSYEQYF. CDR3 coding DNA: TGTGCCAGCAGTCTGTTGACAGGCTCCTACGAGCAGTACTTC.

CDR3: CASSPGGGLASYEQYF. The CDR3 DNA sequence: TGTGCCAGCAGCCCGGGTGGGGGACTAGCGAGCTACGAGCAGTACTTC. This chain uses TRBV7-8 with TRBJ2-7; TRBD2 matches 10 bases. CDR1 and CDR2 (germline): SGHVS, FQNEAQ. The CDR3 contains 16 residues. Trimming took 5 bases from V and 3 from J; bases not matched to a gene: 10.

This CDR3 is CASSLEGTSNYGYTF. The CDR3 nucleotides are TGTGCCAGCAGCTTAGAGGGCACCTCTAACTATGGCTACACCTTC. This rearrangement joins TRBV7-6 to TRBJ1-2; D uncertain. The CDR3 has 15 residues. Germline V CDR1 and CDR2: SGHVS, FNYEAQ. V was cut by 1 base and J by 0 bases, with 9 bases left in between.

The CDR3 nucleotides are TGTGCCACCAGCAGCAATGCGGCTGGAAACACCATATATTTT. This encodes CATSSNAAGNTIYF. The V and J genes are TRBV15 and TRBJ1-3, with unresolved D. From germline, CDR1 is LNHNV and CDR2 YYDKDF (reference sequence). The CDR3 extends over 14 amino acids. V shed 3 bases and J shed 2 bases, with 8 bases lying between them.

Worth noting for this clone: The junction does not match germline at one end; this may be a read error. The CDR3 spells CKQQGQGYGYTF. The CDR3 DNA follows: TGCAAACAGCAGGGGCAAGGCTATGGCTACACCTTC. The chain recombines TRBV30 with TRBJ1-2, with D possibly TRBD1 on 6 matching bases. The CDR3 is 12 amino acids. The germline V gene encodes CDR1 GTSNPN and CDR2 SVGIG (reference sequence).

The chain uses TRBV7-2 and TRBJ2-3; D gene ambiguous. This CDR3 region has 14 residues. Germline loops: CDR1 SGHTA, CDR2 FQGNSA. V was pared by 5 bases and J by 9 bases, with 18 bases between. CDR3: CASSEHLRRKTQYF. The CDR3 DNA sequence: TGTGCCAGCAGCGAACATCTACGTCGGAAAACGCAGTATTTT.

The V and J genes are TRBV7-2 and TRBJ2-6; D unresolved. V shed 1 base and J shed 0 bases, with 10 bases lying between them. CDR1 is SGHTA and CDR2 is FQGNSA in the germline V gene. CDR3 length: 17 residues. CDR3 DNA sequence: TGTGCCAGCAGCTTAGGGCAGTTAAACTCTGGGGCCAACGTCCTGACTTTC. Its protein is CASSLGQLNSGANVLTF.

In this sample, this clone turned up once. The rearrangement links TRBV5-1 to TRBJ2-7; D tentatively fits TRBD1 or TRBD2 (5 bases each). Trimming stripped 6 bases from V and 3 bases from J, with 16 bases between. The CDR3 totals 14 residues. Germline-derived CDR1 and CDR2 are SGHRS and YFSETQ. The CDR3 loop is CASTPSGRSYEQYF. In DNA, the CDR3 is TGCGCCAGCACTCCCTCGGGGCGGAGCTACGAGCAGTACTTC.

This chain connects TRBV5-1 to TRBJ2-7; unclear D gene. The CDR3 extends over 14 amino acids. Trimming took off 0 bases at V and 1 base at J, with 8 bases between the two ends. Germline V gives CDR1 SGHRS, CDR2 YFSETQ. CDR3 coding DNA: TGCGCCAGCAGCTTGGTCCCAGGATCCTACGAGCAGTACTTC. It is translated as CASSLVPGSYEQYF.

This clone was observed a handful of times. CDR3: CAWTTANEQFF. In nucleotides, the CDR3 is TGTGCCTGGACTACAGCGAATGAGCAGTTCTTC. The chain recombines TRBV30 with TRBJ2-1; D unclear. Germline V gene lookup returns CDR1 GTSNPN and CDR2 SVGIG (reference sequence). This CDR3 spans 11 amino acids. Trimming took off 4 bases at V and 7 bases at J, with 8 bases between the two ends. The full variable domain, completed using reference TRBV30 and TRBJ2-1, is SQTIHQWPATLVQPVGSPLSLECTVEGTSNPNLYWYRQAAGRGLQLLFYSVGIGQISSEVPQNLSASRPQDRQFILSSKKLLLSDSGFYLCAWTTANEQFFGPGTRLTVL.

The CDR3 protein is CASSLGTGLRNTEAFF. CDR3 nucleotide sequence: TGCGCCAGCAGCTTGGGGACAGGGCTAAGGAACACTGAAGCTTTCTTT. V is TRBV5-1 and J is TRBJ1-1; 8 nucleotides agree with TRBD1. The CDR3 is 16 amino acids. Germline values: CDR1 SGHRS, CDR2 YFSETQ. The V and J ends lost 0 bases and 1 base, in that order; junction bases with no gene match: 5.

The gene calls are TRBV28 and TRBJ2-2; perhaps TRBD1 as D (6 bases). Germline assignment: CDR1 MDHEN and CDR2 SYDVKM. The CDR3 length is 16 residues. Trimming took 2 bases from V and 6 from J, leaving 16 bases between them. DNA for the CDR3: TGTGCCAGCAGTTTAACCGGGCAGGGGAAGGCCGGGGAGCTGTTTTTT. As protein: CASSLTGQGKAGELFF. The variable domain in full, with the rest retrieved from reference TRBV28 and TRBJ2-2, is DVKVTQSSRYLVKRTGEKVFLECVQDMDHENMFWYRQDPGLGLRLIYFSYDVKMKEKGDIPEGYSVSREKKERFSLILESASTNQTSMYLCASSLTGQGKAGELFFGEGSRLTVL.

This sequence joins TRBV27 and TRBJ2-1; 9 positions match TRBD2. The V segment lost 6 bases and the J segment 6 bases; nucleotides outside the gene matches: 15. CDR1 is MNHEY and CDR2 is SMNVEV in the germline V gene (reference sequence). The CDR3 sequence is 17 residues long. The CDR3 coding sequence is TGTGCCAGCAGCTCGGCATCGGCGGGAGGGTTCCTCAATGAGCAGTTCTTC. It yields the protein CASSSASAGGFLNEQFF.

The chain recombines TRBV7-9 with TRBJ1-1, with D possibly matching TRBD1 (5 bases). The CDR3 totals 12 residues. Trimming cost V 8 bases and J 10 bases, with 17 bases left between them. CDR1 SEHNR and CDR2 FQNEAQ come from the germline V gene (reference sequence). CDR3 sequence reads: CASARGASSAFF. CDR3 nucleotides: TGTGCCAGCGCACGCGGGGCCAGTTCAGCTTTCTTT.